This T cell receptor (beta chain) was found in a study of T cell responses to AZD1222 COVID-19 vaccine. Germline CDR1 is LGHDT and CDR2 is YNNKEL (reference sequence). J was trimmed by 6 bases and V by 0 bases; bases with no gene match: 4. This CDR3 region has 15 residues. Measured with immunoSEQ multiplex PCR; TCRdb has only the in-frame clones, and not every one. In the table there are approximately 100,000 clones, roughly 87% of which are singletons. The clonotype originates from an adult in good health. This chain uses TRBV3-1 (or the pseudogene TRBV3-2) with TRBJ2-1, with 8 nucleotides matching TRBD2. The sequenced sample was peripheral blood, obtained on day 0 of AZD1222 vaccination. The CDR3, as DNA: TGTGCCAGCAGCCAAGATATTAGCGGGACCAATGAGCAGTTCTTC. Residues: CASSQDISGTNEQFF.